A selection of T cell receptor beta chains follows, all from one sample in a study of human T cells and chemical hapten exposure. A single record per CDR3 protein comes from TCRdb applying MiXCR to the RACE reads. This table holds about 160,000 distinct CDR3 sequences, roughly 25% found once. Sequencing used whole blood, obtained in connection with sensitization to the hapten diphenylcyclopropenone (DPC). The receptor source for this set is a young woman with alopecia areata. Some clones in this sample may be carry-over from other donors' samples. CDR3s include the opening cysteine and the closing phenylalanine or tryptophan. Fields, in order: V gene, clone size, J gene, D gene, CDR3 protein, CDR3 DNA. D genes are given only for firm matches. For some rows the clone size is stated as once, few or many, or as a class when expanded; others skip it.

TRBV2	few	TRBJ2-3	.	CASSERAVYQSRYF	TGTGCCAGCAGTGAAAGGGCAGTTTACCAATCGCGGTATTTT
TRBV10-2	.	TRBJ2-3	.	CASRYVGRTDTQYF	TGCGCCAGCCGCTACGTGGGTCGAACAGATACGCAGTATTTT
TRBV2	few	TRBJ1-1	.	CASSRDTLMNTEAFF	TGTGCCAGCAGTCGGGACACCCTCATGAACACTGAAGCTTTCTTT
TRBV18	.	TRBJ2-5	.	CASSPGEETQYF	TGTGCCAGCTCACCAGGAGAAGAGACCCAGTACTTC
TRBV4-2	.	TRBJ2-4	.	CASSQDGGDTDF	TGTGCCAGCAGCCAAGATGGAGGGGATACGGACTTC
TRBV9	.	TRBJ2-1	TRBD2	CASSEASGVVEQFF	TGTGCCAGCAGCGAGGCTAGCGGGGTAGTTGAGCAGTTCTTC
TRBV7-9	.	TRBJ1-1	TRBD1	CASSRETDRSAFF	TGTGCCAGCAGCCGCGAGACGGACAGGAGCGCTTTCTTT
TRBV12-3/TRBV12-4	.	TRBJ2-1	TRBD2	CASSPRGLAGVF	TGTGCCAGCAGTCCTCGTGGACTAGCGGGAGTCTTC
TRBV11-1	few	TRBJ2-2	.	CASSLFRYTGELFF	TGTGCCAGCAGCTTATTCCGCTACACCGGGGAGCTGTTTTTT
TRBV5-1	.	TRBJ1-2	.	CASSVEGNYGYTF	TGCGCCAGCAGCGTTGAGGGGAACTATGGCTACACCTTC
TRBV6-1	.	TRBJ2-1	TRBD1	CASSAGQGNKNEQFF	TGTGCCAGCAGTGCGGGACAGGGGAACAAAAATGAGCAGTTCTTC
TRBV7-8	many	TRBJ2-5	.	CASSPLVAPQETQYF	TGTGCCAGCAGTCCCTTAGTGGCTCCTCAAGAGACCCAGTACTTC
TRBV27	few	TRBJ2-2	.	CASRRPGANTGELFF	TGTGCCAGCAGGAGGCCCGGGGCGAACACCGGGGAGCTGTTTTTT
TRBV5-4	few	TRBJ2-1	.	CASSLSQGGEQFF	TGTGCCAGCAGCTTGTCACAGGGCGGAGAGCAGTTCTTC
TRBV20-1	.	TRBJ2-5	.	CSAPSMRRGAGPLETQYF	TGCAGTGCACCGAGTATGCGGCGGGGAGCGGGTCCATTAGAGACCCAGTACTTC
TRBV4-1	many	TRBJ2-1	.	CASSQTVQGTLYNEQFF	TGCGCCAGCAGCCAGACGGTTCAGGGGACCCTCTACAATGAGCAGTTCTTC
TRBV28	once	TRBJ2-7	.	CASSAGQGPYEQYF	TGTGCCAGCAGCGCGGGGCAGGGGCCCTACGAGCAGTACTTC
TRBV27	.	TRBJ1-5	TRBD1	CASSARQGRGYSNQPQHF	TGTGCCAGCAGTGCCCGACAGGGGAGGGGTTATAGCAATCAGCCCCAGCATTTT
TRBV4-3	.	TRBJ1-2	TRBD1	CASSQGQLGTGNGYTF	TGCGCCAGCAGCCAAGGTCAATTGGGGACAGGGAATGGCTACACCTTC
TRBV6-5	.	TRBJ2-4	.	CASSTIQGMNWYF	TGTGCCAGCAGTACTATACAGGGTATGAACTGGTACTTC
TRBV5-6	few	TRBJ2-5	.	CASSLVRGQETQYF	TGTGCCAGCAGCTTGGTTAGGGGGCAAGAGACCCAGTACTTC
TRBV20-1	few	TRBJ2-6	.	CSARKGPGAGANVLTF	TGCAGTGCTAGAAAGGGACCGGGGGCTGGGGCCAACGTCCTGACTTTC
TRBV4-3	few	TRBJ1-2	.	CASSQVGREVYGYTF	TGCGCCAGCAGCCAAGTTGGCAGGGAGGTCTATGGCTACACCTTC
TRBV7-6	.	TRBJ2-7	TRBD2	CASSSPGTSGEYEQYF	TGTGCCAGCAGCTCACCCGGGACTAGCGGGGAGTACGAGCAGTACTTC
TRBV29-1	.	TRBJ2-5	.	CSQRGGETQYF	TGCAGCCAGAGGGGCGGGGAGACCCAGTACTTC
TRBV2	.	TRBJ2-6	.	CASRGGSGANVLTF	TGTGCCAGCAGGGGTGGAAGTGGGGCCAACGTCCTGACTTTC
TRBV7-2	.	TRBJ2-1	TRBD1	CASDPGQGLNEQFF	TGTGCCAGCGATCCTGGACAGGGGTTGAATGAGCAGTTCTTC
TRBV18	.	TRBJ1-1	.	CASSPYGPGTEAFF	TGTGCCAGCTCACCTTACGGGCCCGGGACTGAAGCTTTCTTT
TRBV20-1	.	TRBJ1-6	TRBD1	CSARGQAYSSPLHF	TGCAGTGCTCGGGGACAGGCCTATAGTTCACCCCTCCACTTT
TRBV29-1	.	TRBJ2-2	TRBD2	CSVTSGRTGELFF	TGCAGCGTTACTAGCGGGAGAACCGGGGAGCTGTTTTTT
TRBV3-1	few	TRBJ2-3	.	CASSQSGAQPDTQYF	TGTGCCAGCAGCCAATCGGGGGCGCAGCCAGATACGCAGTATTTT
TRBV25-1	few	TRBJ2-1	.	CASSRPTAASYNEQFF	TGTGCCAGCAGTAGACCGACAGCGGCGTCCTACAATGAGCAGTTCTTC
TRBV29-1	few	TRBJ2-7	TRBD2	CSVEPRVAGEQYF	TGCAGCGTTGAACCCAGGGTAGCGGGGGAGCAGTACTTC